The clone carrying this T cell receptor (beta chain) was seen a few times. Its specificity is not known. This CDR3 is built from 15 residues. Unmatched junction bases numbered 4, after V lost 2 bases and J lost 1 base. The germline V gene encodes CDR1 GTSNPN and CDR2 SVGIG (reference sequence). The whole isolated RNA underwent reverse transcription, so sequencing captured expressed TCRB transcripts. TCRdb's copy holds only in-frame clones and misses some; the assay was immunoSEQ multiplex PCR. The data contain 200,000 to 300,000 clones, about 25% of them seen just once; the ten biggest clones take up around 4%. The data belong to a study of beta chain features in type 1 diabetes. For the study at large: Patients were similar to healthy donors in age and gender (as well as in cell yields). The examined sorted cells totaled 110 million or so across samples. Overall study findings and caveats: More deletions and fewer insertions at VDJ junctions were seen in type 1 diabetes patients. Comparison showed that naive, central memory and Treg TCRB repertoires appeared more similar among patients than among healthy donors.

The TCR was taken from a man younger than 40 in good health. Sequenced sample: central memory CD4+ T cells from blood. The chain carries TRBV30 and TRBJ2-4, with 8 bases matching TRBD2. Here the CDR3 reads CAWSRASGAKNIQYF. The CDR3 nucleotides are TGTGCCTGGAGTAGAGCTAGCGGGGCCAAAAACATTCAGTACTTC.